The present T cell receptor beta chain was sequenced within a study of T cells in Graves' hyperthyroidism and ophthalmopathy. TCR beta CDR3 sequences were amplified from RNA transcripts. The HTBI primer set drove a first-round RT-PCR of the TCR CDR3. One entry per CDR3 protein, called by TCRdb with MiXCR from the multiplex PCR reads. The sample lists 500,000 to 600,000 distinct CDR3 sequences, 20% occurring once. Germline loops: CDR1 SGHRS, CDR2 YFSETQ. The V gene lost 0 bases and the J gene lost 4 bases, with 15 bases spanning the gap. This CDR3 is built from 16 residues. The sequence came from a man between 40 and 49 years old with Graves' ophthalmopathy. This chain connects TRBV5-1 to TRBJ2-3, with D possibly TRBD2 on 5 matching bases. What was sequenced was blood. CDR3 sequence (DNA): TGCGCCAGCAGCTTGGAAAAGAATGGGAGCTCAGATACGCAGTATTTT. Its translation: CASSLEKNGSSDTQYF.